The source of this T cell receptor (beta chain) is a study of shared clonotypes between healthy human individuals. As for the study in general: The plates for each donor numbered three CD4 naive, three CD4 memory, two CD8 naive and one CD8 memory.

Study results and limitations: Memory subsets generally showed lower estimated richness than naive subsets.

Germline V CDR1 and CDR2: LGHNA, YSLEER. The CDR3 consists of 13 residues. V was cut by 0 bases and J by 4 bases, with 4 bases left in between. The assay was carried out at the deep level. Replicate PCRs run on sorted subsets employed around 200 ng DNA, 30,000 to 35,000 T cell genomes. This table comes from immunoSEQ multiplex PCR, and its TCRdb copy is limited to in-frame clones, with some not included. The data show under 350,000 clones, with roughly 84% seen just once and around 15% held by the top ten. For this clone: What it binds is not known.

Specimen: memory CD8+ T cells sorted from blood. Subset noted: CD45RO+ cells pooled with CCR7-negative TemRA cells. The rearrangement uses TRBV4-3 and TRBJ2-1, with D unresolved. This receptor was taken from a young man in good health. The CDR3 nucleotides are TGCGCCAGCAGCCAAGAAAGTTACAATGAGCAGTTCTTC. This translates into CASSQESYNEQFF.